These 22 T cell receptor beta chains originate from one sample sequenced in a study of blood T cell repertoires in COVID-19. The protocol was immunoSEQ multiplex PCR, while the TCRdb copy is restricted to in-frame clones and leaves out a portion. The sample lists 200,000 to 250,000 clones, 80% to 90% seen once, with approximately 2.4% in the top ten. Specimen: peripheral blood. The receptor source for this set is a man aged 25 to 40 with COVID-19, enrolled during active disease.

The gene calls are TRBV5-1 and TRBJ2-7, with TRBD2 as a possible D gene (5 bases). CDR1 is SGHRS and CDR2 is YFSETQ in the germline V gene. This CDR3 has 13 amino acids. V dropped 2 bases and J dropped 3 bases, with 9 bases sitting between them. The CDR3 bases are TGCGCCAGCAGCTTCCCGGGAAACTACGAGCAGTACTTC. Residues: CASSFPGNYEQYF.

This clone was seen more than once but under ten times. The rearrangement uses TRBV19 and TRBJ2-7; the D gene is possibly TRBD2 (5 bases). Germline CDR1 reads LNHDA; CDR2 reads SQIVND (reference sequence). Trimming left V 6 bases short and J 0 bases short, with 12 bases between. The length of the CDR3 is 14 residues. As DNA, the CDR3 is TGTGCCAGTAGCCGGGAACTATCCTCCTACGAGCAGTACTTC. It yields the protein CASSRELSSYEQYF.

The chain uses TRBV7-2 and TRBJ2-7; 11 positions match TRBD1. The germline V gene encodes CDR1 SGHTA and CDR2 FQGNSA. This CDR3 region has 14 residues. The V and J ends lost 5 bases and 6 bases, in that order; junction bases with no gene match: 6. CDR3 DNA sequence: TGTGCCAGCAGCCCTGGACAGGGGGCTGGCGAGCAGTACTTC. Its protein product is CASSPGQGAGEQYF.

The chain has TRBV7-2 and TRBJ2-1; D might be TRBD1 (5 bases). The CDR3 spans 14 residues. In germline, CDR1 is SGHTA, CDR2 FQGNSA. V was pared by 4 bases and J by 8 bases, with 15 bases between. The CDR3 bases are TGTGCCAGCAGCTACCAGGGTTCTACATATGAGCAGTTCTTC. This translates into CASSYQGSTYEQFF.

The chain is built from TRBV10-3 and TRBJ2-3; 10 bases are shared with TRBD2. V shed 2 bases and J 0 bases; nucleotides not matched to a gene: 2. Germline CDR1 ENHRY, CDR2 SYGVKD. The CDR3 is 16 amino acids. CDR3 residues: CAISEGLAASTDTQYF. For the CDR3, the DNA is TGTGCCATCAGTGAGGGACTAGCGGCTAGCACAGATACGCAGTATTTT.

Comment on this clone: Other DNA sequences of this sample code for an identical CDR3. The chain links TRBV5-1 to TRBJ1-2, with D possibly matching TRBD1 (5 bases). V lost 0 bases and J lost 4, with 7 bases in between. This CDR3 is built from 13 residues. Germline V CDR1 and CDR2: SGHRS, YFSETQ. CDR3 DNA: TGCGCCAGCAGCTTGGGGGGCGGCTATGGCTACACCTTC. This encodes CASSLGGGYGYTF.

The CDR3 sequence is CASSLAGVNNEQFF. The CDR3 region has the DNA TGTGCCAGCAGCTTAGCGGGAGTCAACAATGAGCAGTTCTTC. The rearrangement joins TRBV7-2 to TRBJ2-1, with D perhaps matching TRBD2 (5 bases). V was clipped by 0 bases and J by 5 bases, with 8 bases between them. The V gene's germline CDR1 is SGHTA and CDR2 FQGNSA. The CDR3 is 14 residues long.

V and J are TRBV29-1 and TRBJ2-7, with D possibly TRBD2 on 5 matching bases. CDR1 is SQVTM, CDR2 ANQGSEA, per germline. This CDR3 has 12 residues. The germline V and J ends were trimmed by 2 bases and 2 bases, with 7 bases remaining between them. The CDR3 DNA reads TGCAGCGTTGAACTGGGAGCCTACGAGCAGTACTTC. Its translation is CSVELGAYEQYF.

The CDR3 loop is CASSELSGGMNTEAFF. CDR3 DNA sequence: TGTGCCAGCAGTGAATTGTCAGGGGGTATGAACACTGAAGCTTTCTTT. The chain employs TRBV25-1 and TRBJ1-1; 7 bases match TRBD1. Trimming removed 1 base from V and 0 bases from J; junction bases left unmatched: 5. CDR1 and CDR2 from the germline V gene are MGHDK and SYGVNS. This CDR3 has 16 amino acids.

This clone came up once. The rearrangement uses TRBV29-1 and TRBJ1-2; D is ambiguous. With 6 bases removed from V and 3 bases from J, the gap between germline ends came to 26 bases. Germline V gives CDR1 SQVTM, CDR2 ANQGSEA. There are 17 residues in the CDR3. The CDR3 region has the DNA TGCAGCGTCCATTACCCCTCTCTCTTTTTTGAGGACTATGGCTACACCTTC. Its translation is CSVHYPSLFFEDYGYTF.

The chain couples TRBV18 to TRBJ2-4; 11 nucleotides agree with TRBD2. The V and J ends lost 1 base and 2 bases, in that order; junction bases with no gene match: 10. Germline V gene data show CDR1 as KGHSH and CDR2 as LQKENI. This CDR3 has 19 residues. DNA of the CDR3: TGTGCCAGCTCACCACGGCTCGGGACTAGCGGCAGGACCAAAAACATTCAGTACTTC. Protein: CASSPRLGTSGRTKNIQYF.

The CDR3 spells CASSPEQAVTEAFF. The CDR3 DNA reads as TGTGCCAGCAGCCCCGAACAGGCTGTCACTGAAGCTTTCTTT. J is TRBJ1-1 and V is TRBV7-9; D may be TRBD1 (5 bases). CDR1 is SEHNR, CDR2 FQNEAQ, per germline (reference sequence). V was cut by 5 bases and J by 4 bases, with 14 bases left in between. This CDR3 is built from 14 residues.

The V call is TRBV5-1, the J call TRBJ2-5; weak D call: TRBD2 (5 bases). The germline V and J ends were trimmed by 0 bases and 2 bases, with 11 bases remaining between them. The length of the CDR3 is 15 residues. Germline CDR1 SGHRS, CDR2 YFSETQ. DNA of the CDR3: TGCGCCAGCAGCTTGGTTGCGGCGGGTCAAGAGACCCAGTACTTC. Protein: CASSLVAAGQETQYF.

The chain carries TRBV7-9 and TRBJ1-2; D call uncertain. The germline V gene has CDR1 SEHNR and CDR2 FQNEAQ (reference sequence). The V and J ends lost 3 bases and 4 bases respectively, with 9 bases between them. The CDR3 consists of 13 residues. The CDR3 loop is CASSLATLYGYTF. The CDR3 bases are TGTGCCAGCAGCTTGGCGACACTCTATGGCTACACCTTC. Complete variable domain (other parts from reference TRBV7-9 and TRBJ1-2): DTGVSQNPRHKITKRGQNVTFRCDPISEHNRLYWYRQTLGQGPEFLTYFQNEAQLEKSRLLSDRFSAERPKGSFSTLEIQRTEQGDSAMYLCASSLATLYGYTFGSGTRLTVV.

CDR3 loop: CSASLQRSYNEQFF. Here the CDR3 DNA reads TGCAGTGCTAGTCTCCAGCGGAGCTACAATGAGCAGTTCTTC. The chain couples TRBV20-1 to TRBJ2-1, with a possible D match to TRBD2 (5 bases). The CDR3 runs to 14 residues. Germline values: CDR1 DFQATT, CDR2 SNEGSKA (reference sequence). The ends were cut back, 3 bases at V and 3 bases at J, with 12 bases in the middle.

J is TRBJ1-2 and V is TRBV27; tentative D call: TRBD1 (6 bases). The CDR3 contains 13 residues. Per germline, CDR1 MNHEY and CDR2 SMNVEV (reference sequence). V shed 6 bases and J shed 5 bases, with 13 bases lying between them. CDR3 residues: CASRIGTTYGYTF. CDR3 nucleotides: TGTGCCAGCAGAATTGGGACAACGTATGGCTACACCTTC.

J is TRBJ2-6 and V is TRBV9, with 12 bases matching TRBD2. Trimming took 4 bases from V and 1 from J; bases not matched to a gene: 9. The CDR3 has 19 amino acids. Germline CDR1 SGDLS, CDR2 YYNGEE. The CDR3 DNA sequence: TGTGCCAGCAGCTTTAGGACTAGCGGGGTTAGGTCTGGGGCCAACGTCCTGACTTTC. It encodes CASSFRTSGVRSGANVLTF. Complete variable domain (other parts from reference TRBV9 and TRBJ2-6): DSGVTQTPKHLITATGQRVTLRCSPRSGDLSVYWYQQSLDQGLQFLIQYYNGEERAKGNILERFSAQQFPDLHSELNLSSLELGDSALYFCASSFRTSGVRSGANVLTFGAGSRLTVL.

A word on this clone: Other DNA sequences in this sample translate to the same CDR3. The chain employs TRBV6-5 and TRBJ1-4; D is uncertain. The CDR3 runs 15 residues. Trimming removed 0 bases at V and 1 base at J, with 6 bases between. Per germline, CDR1 MNHEY and CDR2 SVGAGI. CDR3 residues: CASSYSGGTNEKLFF. CDR3 DNA sequence: TGTGCCAGCAGTTACTCCGGCGGAACTAATGAAAAACTGTTTTTT.

The V and J genes are TRBV5-4 and TRBJ1-5; 10 bases agree with TRBD1. Germline values: CDR1 SGHNT, CDR2 YYREEE (reference sequence). V shed 4 bases, J shed 2 bases, and the junction held 3 bases outside the gene matches. This CDR3 comprises 15 residues. The CDR3 DNA sequence: TGTGCCAGCAGCCCCGGGACAGGGGGCAATCAGCCCCAGCATTTT. This translates into CASSPGTGGNQPQHF.

This chain uses TRBV6-5 with TRBJ1-6; possibly TRBD1 for D (5 bases). Trimming cost V 0 bases and J 9 bases, with 12 bases left between them. The germline V gene encodes CDR1 MNHEY and CDR2 SVGAGI. This CDR3 is 15 amino acids long. CDR3 sequence (DNA): TGTGCCAGCAGTTACTCGGCGCGGGGGAGTTCACCCCTCCACTTT. Encoded protein: CASSYSARGSSPLHF.

This clone was counted a single time. The V gene is TRBV19, the J gene TRBJ2-5, with TRBD1 identical over 7 bases. Per the germline V gene, CDR1 is LNHDA and CDR2 is SQIVND (reference sequence). The CDR3 has 14 amino acids. The V and J ends lost 6 bases and 4 bases, in that order; junction bases with no gene match: 8. Here the CDR3 DNA reads TGTGCCAGTAGCCCGGGACAGCCCGGAGAGACCCAGTACTTC. Amino acid sequence: CASSPGQPGETQYF.

This chain joins TRBV28 and TRBJ1-1; D possibly corresponds to TRBD1 (5 bases). Trimming took off 5 bases at V and 4 bases at J, with 14 bases between the two ends. CDR1 and CDR2 from the germline V gene are MDHEN and SYDVKM. The CDR3 spans 14 residues. The CDR3 DNA reads as TGTGCCAGCAGTCTCCAGGGTGCGTCCACTGAAGCTTTCTTT. Its translation is CASSLQGASTEAFF.